The entry below describes one T cell receptor (beta chain). The data were obtained in a study of blood T cell repertoires in COVID-19. The wider study: Sites across the United States, Italy and Spain contributed samples from acute and convalescent COVID-19.

Per germline, CDR1 SGHAT and CDR2 FQNNGV. CDR3 length: 15 amino acids. Trimming at V came to 4 bases and at J to 13 bases, leaving 10 bases not matched to a gene. Measured with immunoSEQ multiplex PCR; TCRdb has only the in-frame clones, and not every one. The sample holds fewer than 250,000 clones; around 80% are singletons and the top ten take under 2%. The V and J genes are TRBV11-2 and TRBJ1-4, with 12 bases aligning to TRBD1. Sequencing used peripheral blood. This clonotype originated in an elderly woman with acute or convalescent COVID-19. The CDR3 here is CASSSSGTGGDTLFF. Written as DNA, the CDR3 is TGTGCCAGCAGCTCGTCCGGGACAGGGGGCGACACACTGTTTTTT.